This T cell receptor beta chain was captured in a study of shared clonotypes between healthy human individuals. Genomic DNA from each subset was divided evenly over several immunoSEQ plates. TCRdb's copy holds only in-frame clones and misses some; the assay was immunoSEQ multiplex PCR. The sample holds 1,500,000 or so clones, approximately 98.5% seen once. Germline assignment: CDR1 MRHNA and CDR2 SNTAGT. Trimming removed 4 bases from V and 1 base from J, with 11 bases in between. The CDR3 is 15 amino acids. This clonotype was obtained from a young man in good health. The gene calls are TRBV6-4 and TRBJ1-5, with D unclear. Sequenced sample: naive CD4+ T cells sorted from blood. Subset denoted: CD45RA+ positively selected. The CDR3 DNA follows: TGTGCCAGCAGTGCCCTTCATGGCAGCAATCAGCCCCAGCATTTT. As protein: CASSALHGSNQPQHF.